Following are 10 T cell receptor beta chains from one sample sequenced in a study of cytomegalovirus exposure and HLA in healthy donors. The PCR employed 60 Vbeta primers together with 13 Jbeta primers. Libraries were prepared by immunoSEQ multiplex PCR; TCRdb keeps only in-frame clonotypes and omits some of them. The data show about 140,000 clones, with about 82% seen just once and roughly 1.8% held by the top ten. Sequencing was carried out using PBMCs. These receptors were taken from a female donor in good health and CMV-seropositive.

The genes are TRBV5-4 and TRBJ2-3; 8 bases map to TRBD2. The CDR3 loop spans 13 amino acids. V shed 5 bases and J 4 bases; nucleotides not matched to a gene: 3. CDR1 is SGHNT, CDR2 YYREEE, per germline (reference sequence). CDR3: CASSPGGADTQYF. In DNA, the CDR3 is TGTGCCAGCAGTCCCGGGGGGGCAGATACGCAGTATTTT.

The CDR3 nucleotides read TGTGCCAGCTCACCACAAAGCGGGAGCTACACCGGGGAGCTGTTTTTT. It encodes CASSPQSGSYTGELFF. This chain connects TRBV18 to TRBJ2-2; TRBD2 matches at 8 bases. The CDR3 loop spans 16 amino acids. With 1 base clipped from V and 3 bases from J, the junction kept 4 bases outside the gene matches. Germline lookup yields CDR1 KGHSH and CDR2 LQKENI.

This sequence joins TRBV7-9 and TRBJ2-5; TRBD1 might be the D (6 bases). V was trimmed by 6 bases and J by 5 bases, leaving 13 bases between them. This CDR3 comprises 13 residues. CDR1 and CDR2 from the germline V gene are SEHNR and FQNEAQ (reference sequence). The CDR3 loop is CASRHQGRETQYF. The CDR3 DNA sequence: TGTGCCAGCAGGCATCAGGGGCGGGAGACCCAGTACTTC.

V gene TRBV29-1 combines with J gene TRBJ2-1, with 7 bases matching TRBD2. The CDR3 has 12 residues. The V gene end was trimmed by 3 bases and the J gene end by 6 bases; junction bases not matched to a gene: 2. Germline assignment: CDR1 SQVTM and CDR2 ANQGSEA. CDR3 in amino acids: CSVDLAANEQFF. The CDR3 bases are TGCAGCGTTGACCTAGCGGCCAATGAGCAGTTCTTC.

This clone was counted between two and nine times. CDR3 sequence reads: CASSLDRLAGGFEQYF. The CDR3 region has the DNA TGCGCCAGCAGCTTGGATCGTCTAGCGGGAGGTTTTGAGCAGTACTTC. The chain carries TRBV5-1 and TRBJ2-7; 11 bases map to TRBD2. The CDR3 spans 16 residues. Per germline, CDR1 SGHRS and CDR2 YFSETQ. V lost 0 bases to trimming and J lost 7 bases; unmatched junction nucleotides: 9.

The chain links TRBV19 to TRBJ1-5; 7 bases line up with TRBD1. The germline CDR1 and CDR2 sequences are LNHDA and SQIVND (reference sequence). The CDR3 consists of 17 residues. The V segment lost 4 bases and the J segment 6 bases; nucleotides outside the gene matches: 15. The CDR3 coding sequence is TGTGCCAGTAGTACTCCGAGTCAACAGGGGATTTTTCAGCCCCAGCATTTT. Protein: CASSTPSQQGIFQPQHF.

V and J are TRBV2 and TRBJ2-3; tentative D call: TRBD1 (6 bases). Germline loops: CDR1 SNHLY, CDR2 FYNNEI. This CDR3 comprises 14 residues. Trimming left V 7 bases short and J 5 bases short, with 16 bases between. The CDR3 sequence: CASMFPGVVDTQYF. The CDR3 DNA reads as TGTGCCAGCATGTTTCCAGGGGTGGTAGATACGCAGTATTTT.

J is TRBJ1-4 and V is TRBV28; 7 nucleotides match TRBD1. The germline gives CDR1 MDHEN, CDR2 SYDVKM. J lost 8 bases, V lost 7 bases, and 4 bases had no gene match. The CDR3 length is 12 residues. The CDR3 sequence: CASNRGQEKLFF. In DNA form, the CDR3 reads TGTGCCAGCAACAGGGGACAGGAAAAACTGTTTTTT.

This clone was seen only a few times. The V gene is TRBV9, the J gene TRBJ2-3; maybe TRBD1 (6 bases). CDR3 length equals 16 residues. V lost 0 bases and J 3 bases, leaving 14 bases between the germline ends. Germline lookup yields CDR1 SGDLS and CDR2 YYNGEE. The CDR3: CASSVGGLVGTDTQYF. The CDR3 bases are TGTGCCAGCAGCGTAGGGGGGCTAGTTGGAACAGATACGCAGTATTTT.

The CDR3 here is CAWSRLAEKLFF. CDR3 nucleotide sequence: TGTGCCTGGAGTCGTCTGGCCGAAAAACTGTTTTTT. The chain couples TRBV30 to TRBJ1-4; D is uncertain. In germline, CDR1 is GTSNPN, CDR2 SVGIG (reference sequence). The V end lost 2 bases, the J end lost 8 bases, and 9 bases lay between the germline ends. This CDR3 has 12 amino acids.